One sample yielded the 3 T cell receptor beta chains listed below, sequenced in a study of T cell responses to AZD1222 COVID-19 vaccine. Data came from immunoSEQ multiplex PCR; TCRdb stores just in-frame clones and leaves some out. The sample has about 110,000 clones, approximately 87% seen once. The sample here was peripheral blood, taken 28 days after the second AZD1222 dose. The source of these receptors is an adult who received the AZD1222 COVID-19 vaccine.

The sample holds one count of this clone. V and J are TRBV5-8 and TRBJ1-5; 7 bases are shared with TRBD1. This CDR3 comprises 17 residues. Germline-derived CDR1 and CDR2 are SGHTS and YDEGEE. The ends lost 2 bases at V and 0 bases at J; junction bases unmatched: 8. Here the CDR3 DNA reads TGTGCCAGCAGCTTTTCGGGACAGACTTTTAGCAATCAGCCCCAGCATTTT. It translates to CASSFSGQTFSNQPQHF.

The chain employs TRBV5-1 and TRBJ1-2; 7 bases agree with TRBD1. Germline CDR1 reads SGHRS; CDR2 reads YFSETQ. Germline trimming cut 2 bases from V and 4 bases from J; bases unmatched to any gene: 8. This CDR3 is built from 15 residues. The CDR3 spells CASSLFPGQSYGYTF. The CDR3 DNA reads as TGCGCCAGCAGCTTATTCCCGGGACAGAGCTATGGCTACACCTTC. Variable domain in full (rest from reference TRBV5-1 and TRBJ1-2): KAGVTQTPRYLIKTRGQQVTLSCSPISGHRSVSWYQQTPGQGLQFLFEYFSETQRNKGNFPGRFSGRQFSNSRSEMNVSTLELGDSALYLCASSLFPGQSYGYTFGSGTRLTVV.

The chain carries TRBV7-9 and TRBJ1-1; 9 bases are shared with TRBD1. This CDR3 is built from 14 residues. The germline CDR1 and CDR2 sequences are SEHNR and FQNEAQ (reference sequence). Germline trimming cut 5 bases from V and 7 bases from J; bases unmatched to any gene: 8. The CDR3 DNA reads TGTGCCAGCAGCCGTACAGGGGGCGCAATTGAAGCTTTCTTT. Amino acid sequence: CASSRTGGAIEAFF.